Listed below are T cell receptor beta chains from one sample, sequenced in a study of CD8+ T cells in alopecia areata. TCRdb's copy holds only in-frame clones and misses some; the assay was immunoSEQ multiplex PCR. The data hold 70,000 or so clones, with 29% observed a single time. The source material was CD8+ T cells sorted from blood, sampled at week 4, from a patient treated with tofacitinib. Receptors originate from a human donor with alopecia areata. CDR3s include the opening cysteine and the closing phenylalanine or tryptophan. The order of the fields is J gene, D gene, clone size, V gene, CDR3 DNA, CDR3 protein. The D gene is left open where the match is weak. Clone sizes are given selectively: once, few, many, or a class where the clone is expanded.

j_call: TRBJ2-7; d_call: NA; clone_size: NA; v_call: TRBV29-1; cdr3_nt: TGCAGCGTTGAGGAAGAAGATGGAGGGGCTTATGTCAACGAGCAGTACTTC; cdr3_aa: CSVEEEDGGAYVNEQYF
j_call: TRBJ1-2; d_call: NA; clone_size: NA; v_call: TRBV4-3; cdr3_nt: TGCGCCAGCAGCCAAAAAAGGTTTAGGAGGGGTGGCTACACCTTC; cdr3_aa: CASSQKRFRRGGYTF
j_call: TRBJ2-1; d_call: TRBD2; clone_size: NA; v_call: TRBV9; cdr3_nt: TGTGCCAGCAGCATGACTAGCGGGAGGCCGAGCTCCTACAATGAGCAGTTCTTC; cdr3_aa: CASSMTSGRPSSYNEQFF
j_call: TRBJ1-2; d_call: NA; clone_size: NA; v_call: TRBV9; cdr3_nt: TGTGCCAGCAGCGTAGGTACATCCGATGGCTACACCTTC; cdr3_aa: CASSVGTSDGYTF
j_call: TRBJ2-7; d_call: TRBD1; clone_size: NA; v_call: TRBV9; cdr3_nt: TGTGCCAGCAGCGGACAGGGACCCCCCTACGAGCAGTACTTC; cdr3_aa: CASSGQGPPYEQYF
j_call: TRBJ1-4; d_call: NA; clone_size: few; v_call: TRBV29-1; cdr3_nt: TGCAGCGTATACCGGGACCGGGGTGAAAAACTGTTTTTT; cdr3_aa: CSVYRDRGEKLFF
j_call: TRBJ2-7; d_call: NA; clone_size: few; v_call: TRBV11-2; cdr3_nt: TGTGCCAGCAGCCACCCCCTGGTGACCTACGAGCAGTACTTC; cdr3_aa: CASSHPLVTYEQYF
j_call: TRBJ2-5; d_call: NA; clone_size: few; v_call: TRBV11-2; cdr3_nt: TGTGCCAGCAGGGATATCAGGGAAAATACGCCGGGAGAGACCCAGTACTTC; cdr3_aa: CASRDIRENTPGETQYF
j_call: TRBJ2-1; d_call: NA; clone_size: NA; v_call: TRBV19; cdr3_nt: TGTGCCAGTAGTATAGTAGCGGATTTCCTCAATGAGCAGTTCTTC; cdr3_aa: CASSIVADFLNEQFF
j_call: TRBJ2-2; d_call: NA; clone_size: few; v_call: TRBV29-1; cdr3_nt: TGCAGCGTTGTTAGGAACACCGGGGAGCTGTTTTTT; cdr3_aa: CSVVRNTGELFF
j_call: TRBJ1-1; d_call: NA; clone_size: few; v_call: TRBV29-1; cdr3_nt: TGCAGCGTTTGCAGGGGCCGGTGCACTGAAGCTTTCTTT; cdr3_aa: CSVCRGRCTEAFF
j_call: TRBJ2-3; d_call: TRBD1; clone_size: once; v_call: TRBV30; cdr3_nt: TGTGCCGCCCCAGGACAGGGGCCAGATACGCAGTATTTT; cdr3_aa: CAAPGQGPDTQYF